This T cell receptor beta chain came from a study of T cell responses to AZD1222 COVID-19 vaccine. The CDR3 totals 18 residues. The V end lost 0 bases, the J end lost 0 bases, and 16 bases lay between the germline ends. The germline gives CDR1 SGHNT, CDR2 YENEEA. The data were produced by immunoSEQ multiplex PCR, yet TCRdb's version contains in-frame clones alone and is incomplete. The sample consists of approximately 110,000 clones, approximately 84% of them appearing once. The TCR was taken from an adult in good health. The V gene is TRBV11-3, the J gene TRBJ2-3; possibly TRBD2 for D (6 bases). Sequenced material: peripheral blood, taken on day 0 of AZD1222 vaccination. CDR3 sequence reads: CASSLDAPGLSSTDTQYF. In nucleotides, the CDR3 is TGTGCCAGCAGCTTAGATGCCCCGGGACTTAGTAGCACAGATACGCAGTATTTT.